The 25 T cell receptor beta chains given below trace back to one sample, sequenced in a study of neurological immune-mediated disorders. MiXCR was run by TCRdb on the 5' RACE reads, yielding one entry per CDR3 protein. The sample shows 55,000 to 65,000 distinct CDR3 sequences, 12% of them seen only once. The sequenced sample consisted of PBMCs. Receptors were obtained from a woman in her sixties or seventies with HTLV-1-associated myelopathy (HAM/TSP).

This clonotype was found many times. V is TRBV29-1 and J is TRBJ1-1; D uncertain. The CDR3 totals 15 residues. V was shortened by 7 bases and J by 2 bases, with 20 bases between the two germline ends. CDR1 is SQVTM, CDR2 ANQGSEA, per germline. CDR3 residues: CSATMWGRVNTEAFF. CDR3 bases: TGCAGCGCCACTATGTGGGGTCGGGTTAACACTGAAGCTTTCTTT. Together with reference TRBV29-1 and TRBJ1-1, the CDR3 gives the full variable domain: SAVISQKPSRDICQRGTSLTIQCQVDSQVTMMFWYRQQPGQSLTLIATANQGSEATYESGFVIDKFPISRPNLTFSTLTVSNMSPEDSSIYLCSATMWGRVNTEAFFGQGTRLTVV.

The genes are TRBV3-1 and TRBJ2-1; D is ambiguous. V lost 0 bases and J 13 bases, leaving 16 bases between the germline ends. The CDR3 loop spans 14 amino acids. In germline, CDR1 is LGHDT, CDR2 YNNKEL (reference sequence). CDR3 nucleotides: TGTGCCAGCAGCCAAGATGTCATAGCCCGACCACAGTTCTTC. Translated: CASSQDVIARPQFF.

This clonotype was recorded at least ten times. The V call is TRBV9, the J call TRBJ2-1; tentative D call: TRBD2 (6 bases). The CDR3 contains 14 residues. Germline V gene data show CDR1 as SGDLS and CDR2 as YYNGEE. V gave up 0 bases and J gave up 2 bases, with 6 bases separating them. CDR3 nucleotides: TGTGCCAGCAGCGTAGGGACTACCTACAATGAGCAGTTCTTC. Protein product: CASSVGTTYNEQFF.

This clonotype was counted ten times or more. The genes are TRBV29-1 and TRBJ1-1; D remains ambiguous. Germline assignment: CDR1 SQVTM and CDR2 ANQGSEA. V shed 4 bases and J shed 0 bases, with 6 bases lying between them. CDR3 length: 12 residues. The CDR3 reads CSVVGMNTEAFF. Here the CDR3 DNA reads TGCAGCGTTGTAGGCATGAACACTGAAGCTTTCTTT.

This clonotype has a count of ten or more. The chain's CDR3 is CASNWRWLADSGELFF. The CDR3 DNA reads as TGCGCCAGCAATTGGAGGTGGCTAGCCGATTCCGGGGAGCTGTTTTTT. The rearrangement joins TRBV5-1 to TRBJ2-2, with D perhaps matching TRBD2 (5 bases). CDR1 and CDR2 (germline): SGHRS, YFSETQ. With 6 bases removed from V and 6 bases from J, the gap between germline ends came to 21 bases. This CDR3 comprises 16 residues.

V and J are TRBV13 and TRBJ2-5; no clear D gene. From germline, CDR1 is PRHDT and CDR2 FYEKMQ (reference sequence). The CDR3 covers 15 residues. Deletions cut 3 bases from V and 2 bases from J, with 13 bases between. The CDR3 coding sequence is TGTGCCAGCAGCTTCTGGCGACCTCCACAAGAGACCCAGTACTTC. It is translated as CASSFWRPPQETQYF. The variable domain in full, completed from reference TRBV13 and TRBJ2-5, reads AAGVIQSPRHLIKEKRETATLKCYPIPRHDTVYWYQQGPGQDPQFLISFYEKMQSDKGSIPDRFSAQQFSDYHSELNMSSLELGDSALYFCASSFWRPPQETQYFGPGTRLLVL.

This clonotype was seen repeatedly, ten times or more. The chain employs TRBV20-1 and TRBJ1-5; TRBD1 matches 7 bases. CDR1 is DFQATT and CDR2 is SNEGSKA in the germline V gene (reference sequence). The CDR3 sequence is 14 residues long. The trim removed 3 bases at V and 5 bases at J, leaving 7 bases unmatched. The CDR3: CSASSWQGDQPQHF. The CDR3 nucleotides are TGCAGTGCTAGCTCCTGGCAGGGGGATCAGCCCCAGCATTTT.

This clonotype was detected ten times or more. The chain carries TRBV4-1 and TRBJ2-5, with 9 bases aligning to TRBD2. CDR1 is MGHRA, CDR2 YSYEKL, per germline. The CDR3 sequence is 16 residues long. V was clipped by 0 bases and J by 4 bases; unmatched bases: 6. CDR3 region: CASSQEITSGSETQYF. DNA for the CDR3: TGCGCCAGCAGCCAAGAAATAACTAGCGGGTCAGAGACCCAGTACTTC.

In the case of this clonotype: Possible read error: a much larger clone is one base away. The V call is TRBV20-1, the J call TRBJ2-2, with D tentatively TRBD2 (6 bases). CDR1 is DFQATT and CDR2 is SNEGSKA in the germline V gene (reference sequence). The CDR3 extends over 17 amino acids. The V end was cut by 0 bases, the J end by 1 base, with 15 bases between. CDR3: CSARDEHTGVNTGELFF. CDR3 DNA: TGCAGTGCTAGAGATGAGCATACGGGAGTGAACACCGGGGAGCTGTTTTTT.

This clonotype appeared a few times. The rearrangement uses TRBV7-8 and TRBJ1-5; TRBD1 aligns across 7 bases. There are 17 residues in the CDR3. CDR1 and CDR2 (germline): SGHVS, FQNEAQ. With V trimmed by 2 bases and J by 7 bases, 14 bases remained unmatched. CDR3 residues: CASSLRGTVSLMQPQHF. Written as DNA, the CDR3 is TGTGCCAGCAGCTTACGCGGGACAGTCTCGCTAATGCAGCCCCAGCATTTT.

This clonotype occurred many times. The chain employs TRBV5-1 and TRBJ2-3; the D gene is possibly TRBD1 (6 bases). The CDR3 is 14 amino acids. V was pared by 4 bases and J by 2 bases, with 11 bases between. The germline CDR1 and CDR2 sequences are SGHRS and YFSETQ. This CDR3 reads CASSDGQPTDTQYF. CDR3 nucleotide sequence: TGCGCCAGCAGCGACGGACAGCCCACAGATACGCAGTATTTT.

For this clonotype: A read error may be the cause here, since a much bigger clone is one base away. V and J are TRBV7-9 and TRBJ2-1, with D perhaps matching TRBD1 (5 bases). Germline CDR1 SEHNR, CDR2 FQNEAQ (reference sequence). The CDR3 spans 14 residues. In DNA form, the CDR3 reads TGTGCCAGCATGCAGGGTGACTCCTACTATGAGCAGTTCTTC. Translation gives CASMQGDSYYEQFF.

This clonotype was counted many times. This chain joins TRBV4-2 and TRBJ1-1; D gene unclear. CDR1 and CDR2 from the germline V gene are LGHNA and YNFKEQ. The CDR3 is made up of 14 amino acids. Trimming stripped 5 bases from V and 0 bases from J, with 10 bases between. The CDR3 is CASSATVMNTEAFF. CDR3 nucleotide sequence: TGTGCCAGCAGCGCTACCGTGATGAACACTGAAGCTTTCTTT.

This chain uses TRBV20-1 with TRBJ2-5, with TRBD1 as a possible D gene (8 bases). V was cut by 6 bases and J by 4 bases, with 15 bases left in between. CDR1 is DFQATT and CDR2 is SNEGSKA in the germline V gene (reference sequence). This CDR3 comprises 13 residues. The CDR3 region is CSARTGRGETQYF. The CDR3 nucleotides are TGCAGTGCAAGGACAGGGAGGGGAGAGACCCAGTACTTC.

This clonotype was picked up many times. Sequence at one end of the junction differs from germline and may be a read error. This chain uses TRBV20-1 with TRBJ1-2; D unclear. CDR1 is DFQATT, CDR2 SNEGSKA, per germline (reference sequence). The CDR3 covers 13 residues. The CDR3 DNA reads TGCAGTGCTGGAGACCCGACGGGTTATGGCTACACCTTC. As protein: CSAGDPTGYGYTF.

This clonotype was seen ten or more times. The CDR3 region is CASRGRSYGEQYF. The CDR3 DNA reads TGTGCCAGCAGGGGACGTTCATACGGCGAGCAGTACTTC. The rearrangement joins TRBV25-1 to TRBJ2-7, with D perhaps being TRBD1 or TRBD2 (5 bases each). Germline V gives CDR1 MGHDK, CDR2 SYGVNS. Between the trimmed V and J ends, which lost 6 bases and 6 bases, there was a span of 15 bases. The CDR3 covers 13 residues.

In this sample, this clonotype turned up many times. The rearrangement uses TRBV9 and TRBJ2-5; D gene uncertain. Trimming cost V 0 bases and J 0 bases, with 15 bases left between them. Germline CDR1 and CDR2: SGDLS and YYNGEE. This CDR3 is built from 17 residues. DNA of the CDR3: TGTGCCAGCAGCGTAGGTCCGGCGAAGCTGTACCAAGAGACCCAGTACTTC. The encoded protein is CASSVGPAKLYQETQYF. The full variable domain, its missing parts supplied by reference TRBV9 and TRBJ2-5, is DSGVTQTPKHLITATGQRVTLRCSPRSGDLSVYWYQQSLDQGLQFLIQYYNGEERAKGNILERFSAQQFPDLHSELNLSSLELGDSALYFCASSVGPAKLYQETQYFGPGTRLLVL.

This clonotype was picked up many times. The gene calls are TRBV5-1 and TRBJ1-1, with D perhaps matching TRBD1 (5 bases). Germline CDR1 and CDR2: SGHRS and YFSETQ. This CDR3 has 13 amino acids. Trimming took off 4 bases at V and 4 bases at J, with 11 bases between the two ends. The CDR3 loop is CASSPQAGTEAFF. CDR3 nucleotides: TGCGCCAGCAGCCCACAGGCGGGCACTGAAGCTTTCTTT.

This clonotype was recorded many times. The chain employs TRBV7-9 and TRBJ2-1; D ambiguous. This CDR3 has 13 residues. Germline values: CDR1 SEHNR, CDR2 FQNEAQ (reference sequence). With 5 bases removed from V and 6 bases from J, the gap between germline ends came to 11 bases. The CDR3 DNA is TGTGCCAGCAGCCGAGAGTCCCCCAATGAGCAGTTCTTC. Protein: CASSRESPNEQFF. The variable domain in full, completed from reference TRBV7-9 and TRBJ2-1, reads DTGVSQNPRHKITKRGQNVTFRCDPISEHNRLYWYRQTLGQGPEFLTYFQNEAQLEKSRLLSDRFSAERPKGSFSTLEIQRTEQGDSAMYLCASSRESPNEQFFGPGTRLTVL.

The V call is TRBV29-1, the J call TRBJ2-7; 7 nucleotides match TRBD1. V was pared by 8 bases and J by 0 bases, with 16 bases of the junction left unmatched. CDR1 SQVTM and CDR2 ANQGSEA come from the germline V gene. There are 16 residues in the CDR3. CDR3 sequence (DNA): TGCAGCACTTTAGGGGAGCCCGGGACAGTCTCCTACGAGCAGTACTTC. Protein: CSTLGEPGTVSYEQYF.

This clonotype was counted at least ten times. The rearrangement joins TRBV2 to TRBJ2-3; D is possibly TRBD2 (6 bases). CDR3 length equals 14 residues. Trimming took 10 bases from V and 0 from J, leaving 14 bases between them. Germline CDR1 reads SNHLY; CDR2 reads FYNNEI. CDR3 nucleotides: TGTGCCATGGACTCGGGGACTAGCACAGATACGCAGTATTTT. This encodes CAMDSGTSTDTQYF.

On this clonotype: This may stem from a read error, because a much larger clone lies one nucleotide away. CDR3 nucleotides: TGTGCCAGCAGTTTCTGGGACAGGGGGCGAAACGTGGAGCTGTTTTTT. It is translated as CASSFWDRGRNVELFF. The chain is built from TRBV27 and TRBJ2-2; 12 bases align to TRBD1. The CDR3 has 16 amino acids. Germline V gives CDR1 MNHEY, CDR2 SMNVEV (reference sequence). V was pared by 3 bases and J by 10 bases, with 9 bases of the junction left unmatched.

This clonotype has at least ten counts. This chain links TRBV7-3 with TRBJ2-1; no definite D call. Trimming took 1 base from V and 9 from J, leaving 7 bases between them. Germline CDR1 reads SGHTA; CDR2 reads FQGTGA. The CDR3 extends over 12 amino acids. The CDR3 reads CASSLIGGEQFF. As DNA, the CDR3 is TGTGCCAGCAGCTTAATCGGCGGTGAGCAGTTCTTC. The variable domain in full, completed from reference TRBV7-3 and TRBJ2-1, reads GAGVSQTPSNKVTEKGKYVELRCDPISGHTALYWYRQSLGQGPEFLIYFQGTGAADDSGLPNDRFFAVRPEGSVSTLKIQRTERGDSAVYLCASSLIGGEQFFGPGTRLTVL.

Many counts were recorded for this clonotype. The chain joins TRBV12-3 or TRBV12-4 to TRBJ1-5, with D unresolved. The CDR3 extends over 13 amino acids. V was clipped by 6 bases and J by 1 base, with 7 bases between them. The CDR3 loop reads CASSLQSNQPQHF. The DNA for the CDR3 is TGTGCCAGCAGCCTTCAGAGCAATCAGCCCCAGCATTTT.

The chain combines TRBV29-1 with TRBJ1-1; D is unresolved. V lost 3 bases, J lost 7 bases, and 12 bases lay in between. The CDR3 extends over 12 amino acids. The germline V gene encodes CDR1 SQVTM and CDR2 ANQGSEA. The CDR3 protein is CSVDQWASEAFF. CDR3 in DNA: TGCAGCGTTGATCAGTGGGCGAGTGAAGCTTTCTTT.